This T cell receptor beta chain was found in a study of T cells in Graves' hyperthyroidism and ophthalmopathy. Germline loops: CDR1 SGHVS, CDR2 FNYEAQ. This CDR3 has 16 residues. The ends were cut back, 1 base at V and 2 bases at J, with 13 bases in the middle. Regions amplified from RNA transcripts were the TCR beta CDR3 regions. First-round RT-PCR of the TCR CDR3 relied on the HTBI primer set. TCRdb itself ran the multiplex PCR reads through MiXCR, one entry per CDR3 protein. The table has about 210,000 distinct CDR3 sequences, approximately 17% seen once. Graves' hyperthyroidism showing no ophthalmopathy progression within 18 months was considered stable. The hyperthyroidism was newly diagnosed and had lasted under 2 months; the patients were aged 18 to 65. Uncontrolled infection, other autoimmune disease, pregnancy or lactation disqualified patients from enrolment. In making diagnoses, clinical symptoms, serum thyroxine and TRAb, thyroid ultrasound and orbital computed tomography were all used.

This receptor was identified in a man aged 50-59 years with Graves' hyperthyroidism. Sequencing input: blood. The chain links TRBV7-6 to TRBJ2-3; the D is unclear. CDR3 in amino acids: CASSLVSGYNTDTQYF. DNA of the CDR3: TGTGCCAGCAGCTTAGTGTCGGGTTATAACACAGATACGCAGTATTTT.